The next 9 T cell receptor beta chains were all read from a single sample in a study of T cells in Graves' hyperthyroidism and ophthalmopathy. Amplified TCR beta CDR3 regions derived from RNA transcripts. First-round RT-PCR of the TCR CDR3 relied on the HTBI primer set. MiXCR, applied by TCRdb to the multiplex PCR reads, yields one record per CDR3 protein. The sample gives 300,000 to 350,000 distinct CDR3 sequences, about a sixth of which show up once; less than 20% is in the top ten. Sequenced material: blood. These receptors were taken from a woman between 35 and 50 years old with Graves' ophthalmopathy.

A single count supports this clonotype. The chain has TRBV4-1 and TRBJ1-2; 7 bases are a match to TRBD1. Germline-derived CDR1 and CDR2 are MGHRA and YSYEKL. This CDR3 region has 14 residues. J lost 6 bases, V lost 1 base, and 5 bases had no gene match. The CDR3 nucleotides read TGCGCCAGCAGCCAAGGGGTGACAGGGAATGGCTACACCTTC. Its translation: CASSQGVTGNGYTF.

This chain connects TRBV30 to TRBJ2-5; 11 nucleotides line up with TRBD1. The V gene end was trimmed by 5 bases and the J gene end by 4 bases; junction bases not matched to a gene: 9. This CDR3 contains 15 residues. Germline loops: CDR1 GTSNPN, CDR2 SVGIG (reference sequence). The CDR3 here is CAWGMGTGGRETQYF. Written as DNA, the CDR3 is TGTGCCTGGGGGATGGGGACAGGGGGAAGAGAGACCCAGTACTTC.

This clonotype has more than one count but fewer than ten. This rearrangement joins TRBV6-5 to TRBJ1-6, with 9 bases identical to TRBD1. With 5 bases clipped from V and 8 bases from J, the junction kept 4 bases outside the gene matches. Germline V gene lookup returns CDR1 MNHEY and CDR2 SVGAGI. CDR3 length: 14 amino acids. This CDR3 is CASSHRDRDSPLHF. The CDR3, as DNA: TGTGCCAGCAGTCACAGGGACAGGGATTCACCCCTCCACTTT.

The rearrangement joins TRBV12-3 or TRBV12-4 to TRBJ1-2, with 9 bases identical to TRBD1. Trimming at V came to 6 bases and at J to 2 bases, leaving 10 bases not matched to a gene. This CDR3 is 16 amino acids long. CDR3 DNA sequence: TGTGCCAGCAGCGATCCAAAGGGACAGGGCAACTATGGCTACACCTTC. It translates to CASSDPKGQGNYGYTF.

This clonotype was found many times. The chain links TRBV27 to TRBJ1-1; a weak D match, TRBD1 (5 bases). There are 14 residues in the CDR3. The V end was cut by 4 bases, the J end by 0 bases, with 9 bases between. Germline V gene data show CDR1 as MNHEY and CDR2 as SMNVEV (reference sequence). The CDR3 nucleotides are TGTGCCAGCAGTTACAGGCGCGTGAACACTGAAGCTTTCTTT. This encodes CASSYRRVNTEAFF.

The rearrangement links TRBV6-1 to TRBJ2-2; 12 bases fit TRBD2. V lost 5 bases, J lost 1 base, and 2 bases stayed unmatched. Germline assignment: CDR1 MNHNS and CDR2 SASEGT. The CDR3 has 16 amino acids. The CDR3 DNA is TGTGCCAGCAGTCTAGCGGGGGGGATGAACACCGGGGAGCTGTTTTTT. This gives the protein CASSLAGGMNTGELFF.

The table lists this clonotype with many counts. This sequence joins TRBV6-5 and TRBJ1-5; no reliable D call. Trimming cost V 4 bases and J 3 bases, with 10 bases left between them. This CDR3 has 14 amino acids. Germline CDR1 and CDR2: MNHEY and SVGAGI. CDR3 sequence reads: CASSSDGFNQPQHF. For the CDR3, the DNA is TGTGCCAGCAGTTCGGACGGATTCAATCAGCCCCAGCATTTT.

This clonotype occurred many times. The chain carries TRBV6-5 and TRBJ2-5; 9 bases map to TRBD2. CDR3 length equals 16 residues. The junction had 14 bases not matched to a gene; V was cut back by 7 bases and J by 5 bases. Germline loops: CDR1 MNHEY, CDR2 SVGAGI. The CDR3 reads CASTSLAGLEGETQYF. The CDR3 bases are TGTGCCAGCACCTCACTAGCGGGCTTAGAGGGGGAGACCCAGTACTTC.

The table lists this clonotype with a few counts. A clone one base away is much larger, so this may be a read error. The chain links TRBV6-2 or TRBV6-3 to TRBJ2-7; the D call may be TRBD1 or TRBD2 (5 bases each). The CDR3 spans 14 residues. The germline V gene encodes CDR1 MNHEY and CDR2 SVGEGT. This CDR3 is CAGSSGAAAYEQYF. CDR3 sequence (DNA): TGTGCCGGCAGTTCCGGGGCCGCGGCCTACGAGCAGTACTTC.